The text below deals with one T cell receptor beta chain. The germline V gene has CDR1 ENHRY and CDR2 SYGVKD. V shed 0 bases and J shed 0 bases, with 10 bases lying between them. This CDR3 region has 16 residues. Treatment defined: preoperative locoregional IRX-2 cytokine immunotherapy. This phase Ib study tested locoregional IRX-2 cytokine immunotherapy given before surgery. Assay used: immunoSEQ multiplex PCR; TCRdb lists only in-frame clones, some missing. The table shows 20,000 to 30,000 clones, with 80% to 90% occurring only once. The source of the sample is a study of preoperative IRX-2 immunotherapy in early breast cancer.

The sample consisted of lymph node tissue, taken after IRX-2 immunotherapy. The source is a human donor with breast cancer. The chain links TRBV10-3 to TRBJ2-3; no definite D call. DNA for the CDR3: TGTGCCATCAGTGAGTCGAGTCGGCAGAGCACAGATACGCAGTATTTT. Encoded protein: CAISESSRQSTDTQYF.